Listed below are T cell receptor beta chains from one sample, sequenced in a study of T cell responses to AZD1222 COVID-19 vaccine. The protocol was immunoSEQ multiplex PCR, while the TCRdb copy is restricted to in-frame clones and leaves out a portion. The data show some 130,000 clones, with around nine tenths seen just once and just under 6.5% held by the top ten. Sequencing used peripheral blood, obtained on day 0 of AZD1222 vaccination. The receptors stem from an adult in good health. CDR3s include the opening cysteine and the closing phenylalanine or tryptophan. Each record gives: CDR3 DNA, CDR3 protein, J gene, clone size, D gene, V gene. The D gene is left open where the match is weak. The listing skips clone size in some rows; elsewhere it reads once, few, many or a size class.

TGCGCCAGCAGCCAAGATGGGGGATCAGCTAATTCACCCCTCCACTTT,CASSQDGGSANSPLHF,TRBJ1-6,once,.,TRBV4-1
TGTGCCAGTAGCAGGGACAGAACCAACTATGGCTACACCTTC,CASSRDRTNYGYTF,TRBJ1-2,.,TRBD1,TRBV19
TGTGCCAGCAACCCCGTGACCGGATTCGGGACCCAGTACTTC,CASNPVTGFGTQYF,TRBJ2-5,.,.,TRBV2
TGTGCCAGCAGCTTACGGGGGGATGAAGCTTTCTTT,CASSLRGDEAFF,TRBJ1-1,.,.,TRBV11-1
TGTGCCAGCAGCCCTGTTACAGGGGACTATGGCTACACCTTC,CASSPVTGDYGYTF,TRBJ1-2,.,TRBD1,TRBV5-6
TGTGCCAGCAGCTCGCAAACGACAGAAAGCTATGGCTACACCTTC,CASSSQTTESYGYTF,TRBJ1-2,.,.,TRBV7-9
TGTGCCAGCAGCTTAGATGGTTATGGCAATCAGCCCCAGCATTTT,CASSLDGYGNQPQHF,TRBJ1-5,.,.,TRBV7-2
TGTGCCAGCATTAGAGGTTATGGCTACACCTTC,CASIRGYGYTF,TRBJ1-2,.,.,TRBV2
TGTGCCAGCAGCGCCTCCGAGAGCTACACTGAAGCTTTCTTT,CASSASESYTEAFF,TRBJ1-1,once,.,TRBV11-1
TGTGCCAGCAGTGAAAAGTCAGGGGGCCATGGAGGTAGCAATCAGCCCCAGCATTTT,CASSEKSGGHGGSNQPQHF,TRBJ1-5,.,TRBD1,TRBV6-1
TGTGCCAGCAACCCTCGGACAGGGACGAGTTCACCCCTCCACTTT,CASNPRTGTSSPLHF,TRBJ1-6,.,TRBD1,TRBV6-6
TGCAGCGTTGATGATGGGGGAAACTCTGGAAACACCATATATTTT,CSVDDGGNSGNTIYF,TRBJ1-3,.,.,TRBV29-1
TGTGCCATCAGTGCGGGGTCTAATGAAAAACTGTTTTTT,CAISAGSNEKLFF,TRBJ1-4,few,.,TRBV10-3
TGCGCCAGCAGCTTCGGACCCAACACCGGGGAGCTGTTTTTT,CASSFGPNTGELFF,TRBJ2-2,.,.,TRBV5-1
TGTGCCAGCAGCTTGGACGTTGAAGAGACCCAGTACTTC,CASSLDVEETQYF,TRBJ2-5,.,.,TRBV5-5
TGTGCCAGCAGCTTATGGAGGAACACTGAAGCTTTCTTT,CASSLWRNTEAFF,TRBJ1-1,.,.,TRBV13
TGCGCCAGCAGCTTGGACAGCGGGGGGTCAACTCAGTACTTC,CASSLDSGGSTQYF,TRBJ2-5,.,TRBD2,TRBV5-1
TGTGCCAGCAGTGACTCACGTGGCTCACCCCTCCACTTT,CASSDSRGSPLHF,TRBJ1-6,.,.,TRBV6-4
TGCGCCAGCAGCTTTGGGCGGGGGACCTACGAGCAGTACTTC,CASSFGRGTYEQYF,TRBJ2-7,.,TRBD2,TRBV5-1
TGCAGCGCCAAAGGCACCCCCGGGGCTGACGCAGATACGCAGTATTTT,CSAKGTPGADADTQYF,TRBJ2-3,.,.,TRBV29-1
TGTGCCAGCGGACGGACGGCGGATCAGCCCCAGCATTTT,CASGRTADQPQHF,TRBJ1-5,.,.,TRBV6-5
TGTGCCAGCCTACTCGATCGGCCGCCCCAGCATTTT,CASLLDRPPQHF,TRBJ1-5,.,.,TRBV5-8
TGTGCCAGCTCACCACTTCGGGACACTTACGAGCAGTACTTC,CASSPLRDTYEQYF,TRBJ2-7,.,.,TRBV18
TGTGCCCCGCAATACAGCCATCAGCCCCAGCATTTT,CAPQYSHQPQHF,TRBJ1-5,.,.,TRBV24-1
TGCGCCAGCAGCCAATCAACAGGGGACTATAATTCACCCCTCCACTTT,CASSQSTGDYNSPLHF,TRBJ1-6,.,TRBD1,TRBV4-1
TGTGCCAGCAGTACCACGCTAGCGGGGGGTGGCGAGCAGTACTTC,CASSTTLAGGGEQYF,TRBJ2-7,.,TRBD2,TRBV6-5
TGTGCCAGCAGCTTGTCCAGGGTTGATGGCTACACCTTC,CASSLSRVDGYTF,TRBJ1-2,.,.,TRBV7-2
TGTGCCAGCAGCCAAGAACACATCAGCTCTGGAAACACCATATATTTT,CASSQEHISSGNTIYF,TRBJ1-3,.,.,TRBV3-1/TRBV3-2
TGTGCCAGCAGTGACTCAAGGGGTGCTGGCTACACCTTC,CASSDSRGAGYTF,TRBJ1-2,.,.,TRBV6-4
TGTGCCAGCAGCGTCCGGGCGATGACCTACGAGCAGTACTTC,CASSVRAMTYEQYF,TRBJ2-7,once,.,TRBV9
TGTGCCAGCAGGGCTAGCAATGAGCAGTTCTTC,CASRASNEQFF,TRBJ2-1,.,.,TRBV2
TGTGCCAGCAGCTCGTATCAAGGTCAGCCCCAGCATTTT,CASSSYQGQPQHF,TRBJ1-5,.,.,TRBV7-2
TGTGCCAGCAGTTTCCAGGGCAGTGGCTACACCTTC,CASSFQGSGYTF,TRBJ1-2,.,.,TRBV6-5
TGCGCCAGCAGTGAAGGGACAGGGTACGGCTACACCTTC,CASSEGTGYGYTF,TRBJ1-2,once,TRBD1,TRBV10-1
TGTGCCAGCAGCTTAGTTAGAGGAGTTTCAAAACTGTTTTTT,CASSLVRGVSKLFF,TRBJ1-4,once,.,TRBV11-2
TGTGCCAGCAGTTTCTCTGGAAATGAAAAACTGTTTTTT,CASSFSGNEKLFF,TRBJ1-4,.,.,TRBV27
TGCAGTGCTAGTCCGGCAGGCCTCACAGATACGCAGTATTTT,CSASPAGLTDTQYF,TRBJ2-3,.,.,TRBV20-1
TGTGCCAGTTTGGGACAAGCGAACACTGAAGCTTTCTTT,CASLGQANTEAFF,TRBJ1-1,.,.,TRBV12-3/TRBV12-4
TGTGCCAGCTACCAGGGGGCCGCAGATACGCAGTATTTT,CASYQGAADTQYF,TRBJ2-3,.,TRBD1,TRBV5-5
TGTGCCAGCAGTCGATCGGGACAGAATAATTCACCCCTCCACTTT,CASSRSGQNNSPLHF,TRBJ1-6,.,TRBD1,TRBV6-6
TGTGCCATCAATCGGGCGGGAAACTATGGCTACACCTTC,CAINRAGNYGYTF,TRBJ1-2,.,.,TRBV10-3
TGTGCCAGCAGCCATCCTAGGGGGCGGGCGGCACCCCTCCACTTT,CASSHPRGRAAPLHF,TRBJ1-6,.,TRBD1,TRBV3-1/TRBV3-2
TGTGCCAGTCTGTCGGAGAATAGCAATCAGCCCCAGCATTTT,CASLSENSNQPQHF,TRBJ1-5,.,.,TRBV19
TGTGCCAGCAGTGAAACCCTTAATCCTACAGGGAACTATGGCTACACCTTC,CASSETLNPTGNYGYTF,TRBJ1-2,.,.,TRBV2
TGCAGCGTTGTCGACAGCTCTTGGAACACTGAAGCTTTCTTT,CSVVDSSWNTEAFF,TRBJ1-1,.,.,TRBV29-1
TGTGCCAGCACCCTTTACAGGGGCGCGAACACCGGGGAGCTGTTTTTT,CASTLYRGANTGELFF,TRBJ2-2,.,TRBD1,TRBV7-2
TGTGCCATCAGTGCCTCTCCAATTTCACCCCTCCACTTT,CAISASPISPLHF,TRBJ1-6,.,.,TRBV10-3
TGCAGTGCTCTTATCGACCCAGGCTACACCTTC,CSALIDPGYTF,TRBJ1-2,.,.,TRBV20-1
TGTGCCAGCAGCCAAGTTGGTACTAGCGGGGGGAATGAGCAGTTCTTC,CASSQVGTSGGNEQFF,TRBJ2-1,.,TRBD2,TRBV4-2
TGTGCCAGCAGCCAAGAGTGGGCGCCTGAGCAGTTCTTC,CASSQEWAPEQFF,TRBJ2-1,once,.,TRBV3-1/TRBV3-2
TGTGCCAGCAGCCGGGGGACCCCAGCCTACAATGAGCAGTTCTTC,CASSRGTPAYNEQFF,TRBJ2-1,.,.,TRBV6-4
TGTGCCTGGAGAAAACGGGGTGCGGGCTACACCTTC,CAWRKRGAGYTF,TRBJ1-2,few,.,TRBV30
TGTGCCAGCAGCGTCCGAGGGGCGCTGGGTAACACTGAAGCTTTCTTT,CASSVRGALGNTEAFF,TRBJ1-1,once,.,TRBV9
TGTGCCAGCAGCCAAGGCCATCCCGGGATGACTGGAAACACCATATATTTT,CASSQGHPGMTGNTIYF,TRBJ1-3,once,.,TRBV3-1/TRBV3-2